The 21 T cell receptor beta chains in this list originate from one sample, sequenced in a study of blood T cell repertoires in COVID-19. Only in-frame clones appear in the TCRdb table, and some are missing; sequencing was by immunoSEQ multiplex PCR. The table shows tens of thousands of clones, with more than 70% occurring only once. Sequencing was done on a sample of peripheral blood. These receptors all stem from a man aged 55 to 70 with acute or convalescent COVID-19.

The V call is TRBV28, the J call TRBJ1-2; unclear D gene. V dropped 6 bases and J dropped 4 bases, with 6 bases sitting between them. Looked up from germline, CDR1 is MDHEN and CDR2 is SYDVKM. The CDR3 has 11 amino acids. In DNA form, the CDR3 reads TGTGCCAGCAGGCAGCGCTATGGCTACACCTTC. This translates into CASRQRYGYTF.

CDR3 loop: CASSLWAGVTTGGNTIYF. The CDR3, as DNA: TGCGCCAGCAGCTTGTGGGCAGGGGTAACGACAGGTGGAAACACCATATATTTT. The V gene is TRBV5-1, the J gene TRBJ1-3; possibly TRBD1 for D (6 bases). This CDR3 has 18 residues. Germline lookup yields CDR1 SGHRS and CDR2 YFSETQ. Trimming left V 1 base short and J 3 bases short, with 20 bases between.

This clone showed up just once. The chain carries TRBV7-3 and TRBJ1-1, with D perhaps matching TRBD1 (5 bases). The CDR3 has 13 amino acids. The germline V gene has CDR1 SGHTA and CDR2 FQGTGA. Between the trimmed V and J ends, which lost 2 bases and 4 bases, there was a span of 8 bases. The CDR3 DNA reads as TGTGCCAGCAGCTTAGGGGGAGGCACTGAAGCTTTCTTT. Its protein is CASSLGGGTEAFF. The full variable domain, its missing parts supplied by reference TRBV7-3 and TRBJ1-1, is GAGVSQTPSNKVTEKGKYVELRCDPISGHTALYWYRQSLGQGPEFLIYFQGTGAADDSGLPNDRFFAVRPEGSVSTLKIQRTERGDSAVYLCASSLGGGTEAFFGQGTRLTVV.

The V gene is TRBV5-4, the J gene TRBJ1-2; 8 bases align to TRBD1. The V and J ends lost 5 bases and 8 bases, in that order; junction bases with no gene match: 11. Germline values: CDR1 SGHNT, CDR2 YYREEE (reference sequence). The CDR3 is made up of 14 amino acids. The CDR3 loop reads CASSFGQGMGGYTF. The CDR3 DNA reads as TGTGCCAGCAGTTTCGGACAGGGCATGGGAGGCTACACCTTC. The full variable domain, in which reference TRBV5-4 and TRBJ1-2 provide the parts outside the CDR3, is ETGVTQSPTHLIKTRGQQVTLRCSSQSGHNTVSWYQQALGQGPQFIFQYYREEENGRGNFPPRFSGLQFPNYSSELNVNALELDDSALYLCASSFGQGMGGYTFGSGTRLTVV.

The V gene is TRBV5-4, the J gene TRBJ1-1; no clear D. This CDR3 has 15 residues. Trimming took 4 bases from V and 0 from J, leaving 13 bases between them. Germline V gene sequence: CDR1 SGHNT, CDR2 YYREEE (reference sequence). The CDR3 DNA is TGTGCCAGCAGCCCGGACCCGAGGGTGAACACTGAAGCTTTCTTT. It translates to CASSPDPRVNTEAFF. Full variable domain (outside the CDR3, taken from reference TRBV5-4 and TRBJ1-1): ETGVTQSPTHLIKTRGQQVTLRCSSQSGHNTVSWYQQALGQGPQFIFQYYREEENGRGNFPPRFSGLQFPNYSSELNVNALELDDSALYLCASSPDPRVNTEAFFGQGTRLTVV.

V and J are TRBV7-2 and TRBJ2-6; maybe TRBD2 (5 bases). Trimming left V 3 bases short and J 1 base short, with 7 bases between. From germline, CDR1 is SGHTA and CDR2 FQGNSA. The CDR3 spans 15 residues. The DNA of the CDR3 is TGTGCCAGCAGCTTTGGGAGATCTGGGGCCAACGTCCTGACTTTC. It encodes CASSFGRSGANVLTF.

The CDR3 DNA reads TGTGCCAGCTCACCGGACAGGGGGCGCGGGTCGGCTTTCTTT. Translated: CASSPDRGRGSAFF. The chain has TRBV18 and TRBJ1-1, with 11 bases matching TRBD1. The CDR3 is made up of 14 amino acids. The germline gives CDR1 KGHSH, CDR2 LQKENI. The V and J ends lost 3 bases and 11 bases, in that order; junction bases with no gene match: 8.

This chain uses TRBV29-1 with TRBJ2-1; TRBD2 is a possible D gene (5 bases). Germline V gives CDR1 SQVTM, CDR2 ANQGSEA. V shed 2 bases and J shed 7 bases, with 18 bases lying between them. This CDR3 contains 15 residues. This chain's CDR3 is CSVETPGSAPNEQFF. Written as DNA, the CDR3 is TGCAGCGTTGAAACCCCGGGTAGCGCCCCGAATGAGCAGTTCTTC.

To note about this clone: The junction departs from germline at one end; a sequencing error may be responsible. The chain employs TRBV7-7 and TRBJ2-1; D perhaps matches TRBD2 (7 bases). Looked up from germline, CDR1 is SSHAT and CDR2 is FNYEAQ (reference sequence). The CDR3 length is 15 residues. The CDR3 loop reads CASSTGRGAQNEQFF. CDR3 nucleotide sequence: TGTGCTAGCAGCACGGGACGGGGGGCGCAAAATGAGCAGTTCTTC.

The CDR3, as DNA: TGCGCCAGCAGCTCTTCCGGGAGGGACCAAGAGACCCAGTACTTC. This sequence encodes CASSSSGRDQETQYF. The rearrangement joins TRBV5-1 to TRBJ2-5; TRBD2 matches 8 bases. The CDR3 spans 15 residues. The V gene's germline CDR1 is SGHRS and CDR2 YFSETQ. The V segment lost 3 bases and the J segment 0 bases; nucleotides outside the gene matches: 4. Full variable domain (missing parts from reference TRBV5-1 and TRBJ2-5): KAGVTQTPRYLIKTRGQQVTLSCSPISGHRSVSWYQQTPGQGLQFLFEYFSETQRNKGNFPGRFSGRQFSNSRSEMNVSTLELGDSALYLCASSSSGRDQETQYFGPGTRLLVL.

The CDR3 loop is CASSQEGKGGLSYNEQFF. The CDR3 coding sequence is TGCGCCAGCAGCCAAGAAGGGAAGGGGGGACTATCATACAATGAGCAGTTCTTC. The J gene is TRBJ2-1, the V gene TRBV4-1, with D possibly being TRBD2 (7 bases). From germline, CDR1 is MGHRA and CDR2 YSYEKL. The V end lost 0 bases, the J end lost 4 bases, and 19 bases lay between the germline ends. The CDR3 is 18 residues long.

The rearrangement joins TRBV5-1 to TRBJ2-4; 9 positions agree with TRBD1. Germline-derived CDR1 and CDR2 are SGHRS and YFSETQ. V lost 4 bases to trimming and J lost 4 bases; unmatched junction nucleotides: 9. This CDR3 is built from 16 residues. CDR3 sequence: CASSLRSGTGKNIQYF. Written as DNA, the CDR3 is TGCGCCAGCAGCCTCCGATCCGGGACAGGGAAAAACATTCAGTACTTC.

Written as DNA, the CDR3 is TGTGCCTGGAGTGTCTGGACAGATTATGGCTACACCTTC. Amino acids: CAWSVWTDYGYTF. The chain joins TRBV30 to TRBJ1-2; possible D gene TRBD1, 6 bases. Germline V CDR1 and CDR2: GTSNPN, SVGIG (reference sequence). The CDR3 is 13 amino acids. Trimming removed 0 bases at V and 5 bases at J, with 10 bases between.

The rearrangement links TRBV29-1 to TRBJ2-7; 10 nucleotides line up with TRBD2. Germline V gives CDR1 SQVTM, CDR2 ANQGSEA. The V segment lost 4 bases and the J segment 3 bases; nucleotides outside the gene matches: 9. The CDR3 runs to 15 residues. The CDR3 nucleotides are TGCAGCGTTGTAAAACTAGCGGGGATTGTCTACGAGCAGTACTTC. Translation gives CSVVKLAGIVYEQYF.

The sample holds a few counts of this clone. The chain joins TRBV28 to TRBJ1-1; a possible D gene is TRBD1 (5 bases). Looked up from germline, CDR1 is MDHEN and CDR2 is SYDVKM. V was shortened by 6 bases and J by 5 bases, with 10 bases between the two germline ends. This CDR3 spans 12 amino acids. The CDR3 reads CASSLTVTEAFF. The CDR3 coding sequence is TGTGCCAGCAGCCTGACAGTGACTGAAGCTTTCTTT. The full variable domain, in which reference TRBV28 and TRBJ1-1 provide the parts outside the CDR3, is DVKVTQSSRYLVKRTGEKVFLECVQDMDHENMFWYRQDPGLGLRLIYFSYDVKMKEKGDIPEGYSVSREKKERFSLILESASTNQTSMYLCASSLTVTEAFFGQGTRLTVV.

V is TRBV7-2 and J is TRBJ2-2; D possibly corresponds to TRBD1 (5 bases). Deletions cut 4 bases from V and 7 bases from J, with 10 bases between. The V gene's germline CDR1 is SGHTA and CDR2 FQGNSA. This CDR3 region has 13 residues. The CDR3 sequence is CASSSFRGGELFF. In DNA, the CDR3 is TGTGCCAGCAGCTCATTTAGGGGCGGGGAGCTGTTTTTT.

The chain carries TRBV3-1 (or the pseudogene TRBV3-2) and TRBJ2-3; the match to TRBD1 covers 7 bases. The CDR3 is 16 residues long. The V and J ends lost 1 base and 5 bases, in that order; junction bases with no gene match: 9. Germline-derived CDR1 and CDR2 are LGHDT and YNNKEL (reference sequence). The CDR3 region has the DNA TGTGCCAGCAGCCAAGTGAGGGGGCGCCGAGGAGATACGCAGTATTTT. It encodes CASSQVRGRRGDTQYF.

The chain links TRBV5-1 to TRBJ2-3; 8 bases match TRBD2. Trimming removed 3 bases from V and 3 bases from J; junction bases left unmatched: 3. The germline V gene encodes CDR1 SGHRS and CDR2 YFSETQ. This CDR3 has 14 residues. This CDR3 reads CASSSGGRTDTQYF. The CDR3, as DNA: TGCGCCAGCAGCTCGGGGGGGCGTACAGATACGCAGTATTTT.

This clone is a singleton in its sample. The V and J genes are TRBV7-8 and TRBJ2-5; 8 nucleotides agree with TRBD2. Germline V CDR1 and CDR2: SGHVS, FQNEAQ. Trimming took 3 bases from V and 4 from J; bases not matched to a gene: 7. The CDR3 loop spans 15 amino acids. The CDR3 DNA follows: TGTGCCAGCAGCTTTGGCGGGGGGCTGGGAGAGACCCAGTACTTC. This sequence encodes CASSFGGGLGETQYF.

This clone was picked up a small number of times. V and J are TRBV6-4 and TRBJ2-1; TRBD2 agrees at 11 bases. The CDR3 has 16 residues. Germline trimming cut 1 base from V and 6 bases from J; bases unmatched to any gene: 5. CDR1 MRHNA and CDR2 SNTAGT come from the germline V gene. In nucleotides, the CDR3 is TGTGCCAGCAGTGACTTTAGCGGGGGGGCCGTCAATGAGCAGTTCTTC. Protein product: CASSDFSGGAVNEQFF.

This clone was recorded a few times. This chain links TRBV6-1 with TRBJ1-5; TRBD1 aligns across 7 bases. The CDR3 runs to 17 residues. V gave up 4 bases and J gave up 3 bases; unmatched junction bases: 12. Germline CDR1 MNHNS, CDR2 SASEGT. The CDR3 loop reads CASSANRVTGANQPQHF. CDR3 coding DNA: TGTGCCAGCAGTGCCAATCGGGTCACAGGGGCCAATCAGCCCCAGCATTTT.